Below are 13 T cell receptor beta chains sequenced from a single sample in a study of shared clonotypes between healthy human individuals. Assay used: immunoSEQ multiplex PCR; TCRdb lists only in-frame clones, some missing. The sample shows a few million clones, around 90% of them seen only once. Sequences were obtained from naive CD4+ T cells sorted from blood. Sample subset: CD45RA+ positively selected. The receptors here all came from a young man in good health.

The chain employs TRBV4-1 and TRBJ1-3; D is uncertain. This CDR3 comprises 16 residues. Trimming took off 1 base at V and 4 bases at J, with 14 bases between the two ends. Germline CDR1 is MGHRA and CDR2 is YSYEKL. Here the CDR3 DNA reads TGCGCCAGCAGCCAAGTTCGGACTACGATCGGAAACACCATATATTTT. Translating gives CASSQVRTTIGNTIYF.

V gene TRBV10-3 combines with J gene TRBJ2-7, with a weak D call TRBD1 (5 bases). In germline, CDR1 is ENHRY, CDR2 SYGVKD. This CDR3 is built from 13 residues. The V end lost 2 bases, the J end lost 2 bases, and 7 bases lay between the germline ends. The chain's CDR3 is CAISEGHPYEQYF. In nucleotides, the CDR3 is TGTGCCATCAGTGAGGGACACCCCTACGAGCAGTACTTC.

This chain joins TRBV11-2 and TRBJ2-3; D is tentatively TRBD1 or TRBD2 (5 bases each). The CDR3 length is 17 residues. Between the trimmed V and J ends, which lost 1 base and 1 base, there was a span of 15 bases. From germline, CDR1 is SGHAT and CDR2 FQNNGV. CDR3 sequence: CASSLVGAGARTDTQYF. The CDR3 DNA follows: TGTGCCAGCAGCTTAGTAGGTGCCGGGGCCCGCACAGATACGCAGTATTTT.

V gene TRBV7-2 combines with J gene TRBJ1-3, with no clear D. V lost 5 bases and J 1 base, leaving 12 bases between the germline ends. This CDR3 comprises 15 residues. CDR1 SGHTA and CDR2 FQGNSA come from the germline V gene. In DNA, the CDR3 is TGTGCCAGCAGCCAAGCGGGCGGTTCTGGAAACACCATATATTTT. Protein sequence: CASSQAGGSGNTIYF.

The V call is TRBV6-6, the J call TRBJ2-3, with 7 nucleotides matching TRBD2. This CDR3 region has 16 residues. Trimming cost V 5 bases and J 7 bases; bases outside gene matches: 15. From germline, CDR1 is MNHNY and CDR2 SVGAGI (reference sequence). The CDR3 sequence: CASSTSGTPMGYTQYF. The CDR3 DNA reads TGTGCCAGCAGTACAAGCGGGACTCCCATGGGTTATACGCAGTATTTT.

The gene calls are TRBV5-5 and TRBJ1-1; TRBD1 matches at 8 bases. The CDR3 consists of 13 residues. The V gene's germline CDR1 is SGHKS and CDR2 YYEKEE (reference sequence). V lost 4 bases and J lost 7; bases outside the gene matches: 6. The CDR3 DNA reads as TGTGCCAGCAGCAAGGACAGGGAGGATGAAGCTTTCTTT. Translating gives CASSKDREDEAFF.

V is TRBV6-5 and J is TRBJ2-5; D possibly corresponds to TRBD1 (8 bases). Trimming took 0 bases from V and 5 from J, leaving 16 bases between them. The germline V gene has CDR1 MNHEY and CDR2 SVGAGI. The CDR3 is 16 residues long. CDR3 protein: CASSYSSRGREETQYF. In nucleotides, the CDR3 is TGTGCCAGCAGTTACTCGTCCAGGGGGCGGGAGGAGACCCAGTACTTC.

For the CDR3, the DNA is TGTGCCATCAGCAAAAATTTACAAGAGACCCAGTACTTC. It encodes CAISKNLQETQYF. The chain links TRBV10-3 to TRBJ2-5; no clear D gene. Trimming took off 6 bases at V and 2 bases at J, with 10 bases between the two ends. The CDR3 spans 13 residues. From germline, CDR1 is ENHRY and CDR2 SYGVKD.

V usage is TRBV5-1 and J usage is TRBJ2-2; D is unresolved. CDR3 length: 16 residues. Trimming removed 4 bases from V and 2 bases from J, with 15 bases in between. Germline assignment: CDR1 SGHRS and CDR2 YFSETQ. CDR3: CASSGEIGPNTGELFF. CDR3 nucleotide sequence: TGCGCCAGCAGCGGCGAGATAGGACCAAACACCGGGGAGCTGTTTTTT. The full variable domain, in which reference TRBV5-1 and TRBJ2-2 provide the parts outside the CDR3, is KAGVTQTPRYLIKTRGQQVTLSCSPISGHRSVSWYQQTPGQGLQFLFEYFSETQRNKGNFPGRFSGRQFSNSRSEMNVSTLELGDSALYLCASSGEIGPNTGELFFGEGSRLTVL.

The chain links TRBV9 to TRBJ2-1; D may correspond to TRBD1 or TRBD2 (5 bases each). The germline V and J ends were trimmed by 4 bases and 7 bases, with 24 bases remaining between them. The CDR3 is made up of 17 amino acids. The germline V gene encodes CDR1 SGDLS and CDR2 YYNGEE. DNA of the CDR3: TGTGCCAGCAGCTCCTCCGTACAGAGGGGATACCTAAATGAGCAGTTCTTC. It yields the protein CASSSSVQRGYLNEQFF.

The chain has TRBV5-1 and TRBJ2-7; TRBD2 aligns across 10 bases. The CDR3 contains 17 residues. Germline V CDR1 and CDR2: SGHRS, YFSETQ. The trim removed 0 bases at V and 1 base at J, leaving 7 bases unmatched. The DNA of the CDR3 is TGCGCCAGCAGCTTGGAAGTAGCGGGAGGTGTTTCCTACGAGCAGTACTTC. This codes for CASSLEVAGGVSYEQYF.

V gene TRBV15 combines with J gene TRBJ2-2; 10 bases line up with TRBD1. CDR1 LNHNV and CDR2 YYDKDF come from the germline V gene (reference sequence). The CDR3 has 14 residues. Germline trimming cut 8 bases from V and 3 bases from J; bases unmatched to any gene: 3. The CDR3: CATGTGEDTGELFF. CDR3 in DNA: TGTGCCACCGGGACAGGGGAAGACACCGGGGAGCTGTTTTTT.

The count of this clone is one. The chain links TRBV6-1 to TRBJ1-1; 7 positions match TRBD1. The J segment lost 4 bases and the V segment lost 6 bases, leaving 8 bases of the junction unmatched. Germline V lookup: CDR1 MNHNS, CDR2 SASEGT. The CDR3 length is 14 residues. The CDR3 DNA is TGTGCCAGCAGGGCACGACAGGGAGGCACTGAAGCTTTCTTT. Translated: CASRARQGGTEAFF.